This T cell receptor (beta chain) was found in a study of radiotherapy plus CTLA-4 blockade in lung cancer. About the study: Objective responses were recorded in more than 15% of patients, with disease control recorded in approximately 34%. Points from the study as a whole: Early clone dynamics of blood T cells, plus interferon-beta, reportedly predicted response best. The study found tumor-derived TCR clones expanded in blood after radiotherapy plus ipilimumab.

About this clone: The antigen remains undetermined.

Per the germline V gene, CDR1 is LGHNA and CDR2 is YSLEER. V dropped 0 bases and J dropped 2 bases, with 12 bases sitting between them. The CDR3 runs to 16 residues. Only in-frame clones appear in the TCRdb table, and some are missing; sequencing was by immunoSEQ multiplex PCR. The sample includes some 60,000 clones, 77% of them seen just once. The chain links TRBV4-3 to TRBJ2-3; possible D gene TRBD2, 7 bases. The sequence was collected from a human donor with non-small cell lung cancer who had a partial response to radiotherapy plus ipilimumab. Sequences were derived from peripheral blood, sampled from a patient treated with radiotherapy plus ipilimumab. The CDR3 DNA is TGCGCCAGCAGCCAAGATCGGGGGGCCTCCACAGATACGCAGTATTTT. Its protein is CASSQDRGASTDTQYF.